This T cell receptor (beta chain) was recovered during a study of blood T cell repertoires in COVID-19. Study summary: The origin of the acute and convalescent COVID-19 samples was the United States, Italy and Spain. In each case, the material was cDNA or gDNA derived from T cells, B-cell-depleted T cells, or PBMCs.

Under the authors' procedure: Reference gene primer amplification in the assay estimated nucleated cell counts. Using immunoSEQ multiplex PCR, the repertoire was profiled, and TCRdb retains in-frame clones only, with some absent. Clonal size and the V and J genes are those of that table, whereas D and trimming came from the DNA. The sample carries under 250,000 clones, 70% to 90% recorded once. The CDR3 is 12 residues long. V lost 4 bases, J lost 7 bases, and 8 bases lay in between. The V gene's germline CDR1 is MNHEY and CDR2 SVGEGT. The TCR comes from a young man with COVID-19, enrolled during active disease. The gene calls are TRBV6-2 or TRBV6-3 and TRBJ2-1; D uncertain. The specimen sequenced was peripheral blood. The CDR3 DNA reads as TGTGCCAGCAGTTTGTACGAGAATGAGCAGTTCTTC. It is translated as CASSLYENEQFF.